One and the same sample provided the 10 T cell receptor beta chains below, sequenced in a study of blood T cell repertoires in COVID-19. Clones were read by immunoSEQ multiplex PCR, and TCRdb kept only the in-frame ones, dropping some. This table has about 390,000 clones, more than 75% appearing once. What was sequenced was PBMCs or T cells enriched from blood (not recorded which). These receptors originate from a woman between 45 and 65 years old who had recovered from COVID-19.

The gene calls are TRBV7-8 and TRBJ1-1; D is undetermined. The CDR3 sequence is 15 residues long. Trimming took off 1 base at V and 4 bases at J, with 13 bases between the two ends. Germline V gene data show CDR1 as SGHVS and CDR2 as FQNEAQ. The DNA of the CDR3 is TGTGCCAGCAGCTTAGTCGAAGTGAGCTTCACTGAAGCTTTCTTT. The encoded protein is CASSLVEVSFTEAFF.

This clone was counted a few times. The rearrangement links TRBV5-1 to TRBJ2-7; the D gene is possibly TRBD1 (6 bases). CDR1 and CDR2 (germline): SGHRS, YFSETQ. CDR3 size: 13 residues. Trimming left V 2 bases short and J 5 bases short, with 11 bases between. DNA for the CDR3: TGCGCCAGCAGCTTAACAGGGTTGAACGAGCAGTACTTC. Amino acids: CASSLTGLNEQYF.

The chain carries TRBV12-3 or TRBV12-4 and TRBJ2-2; TRBD1 is a possible D gene (6 bases). This CDR3 has 13 residues. With 5 bases removed from V and 6 bases from J, the gap between germline ends came to 10 bases. The CDR3 protein is CASSVQGPGELFF. The DNA of the CDR3 is TGTGCCAGCAGTGTACAGGGCCCCGGGGAGCTGTTTTTT.

This clone has more than one count but fewer than ten. The rearrangement joins TRBV7-9 to TRBJ2-1; 7 positions match TRBD2. Trimming cost V 5 bases and J 2 bases; bases outside gene matches: 3. CDR3 length: 14 amino acids. CDR1 and CDR2 (germline): SEHNR, FQNEAQ (reference sequence). CDR3 in DNA: TGTGCCAGCAGCAAGCGGGGAGCCTACAATGAGCAGTTCTTC. Its protein is CASSKRGAYNEQFF.

The chain carries TRBV19 and TRBJ2-7; TRBD1 agrees at 10 bases. The V and J ends lost 6 bases and 2 bases, in that order; junction bases with no gene match: 7. This CDR3 has 15 amino acids. The germline CDR1 and CDR2 sequences are LNHDA and SQIVND (reference sequence). The CDR3 reads CASSIWTGGTYEQYF. CDR3 sequence (DNA): TGTGCCAGTAGCATATGGACAGGGGGAACCTACGAGCAGTACTTC.

In DNA form, the CDR3 reads TGTGCCAGCTCACCACCCGCAGGGATGGATGAGCAGTTCTTC. Encoded protein: CASSPPAGMDEQFF. This chain joins TRBV18 and TRBJ2-1, with TRBD1 as a possible D gene (5 bases). Germline loops: CDR1 KGHSH, CDR2 LQKENI. Trimming removed 0 bases from V and 8 bases from J, with 11 bases in between. The CDR3 contains 14 residues.

This clone appeared a few times. The chain combines TRBV5-1 with TRBJ1-6, with D possibly TRBD1 on 6 matching bases. The germline V and J ends were trimmed by 4 bases and 5 bases, with 13 bases remaining between them. CDR1 is SGHRS, CDR2 YFSETQ, per germline. The CDR3 has 15 residues. The CDR3 loop reads CASSENRADNSPLHF. The CDR3 nucleotides read TGCGCCAGCAGCGAGAACAGGGCGGATAATTCACCCCTCCACTTT.

The chain joins TRBV2 to TRBJ1-5; D perhaps matches TRBD1 (5 bases). CDR1 and CDR2 (germline): SNHLY, FYNNEI. V was clipped by 4 bases and J by 2 bases, with 12 bases between them. The CDR3 is 15 residues long. CDR3 nucleotide sequence: TGTGCCAGCAGTGCAGGGTGGGGGGGCAATCAGCCCCAGCATTTT. Residues: CASSAGWGGNQPQHF.

The chain joins TRBV7-9 to TRBJ1-5; tentative D call: TRBD1 (6 bases). Germline V lookup: CDR1 SEHNR, CDR2 FQNEAQ (reference sequence). V lost 2 bases, J lost 4 bases, and 6 bases lay in between. The CDR3 loop spans 13 amino acids. CDR3 sequence (DNA): TGTGCCAGCAGCTTACAGGGGAATCAGCCCCAGCATTTT. Translation: CASSLQGNQPQHF.

This rearrangement joins TRBV19 to TRBJ1-4; TRBD1 might be the D (5 bases). Germline CDR1 and CDR2: LNHDA and SQIVND (reference sequence). The length of the CDR3 is 15 residues. The germline V and J ends were trimmed by 1 base and 8 bases, with 14 bases remaining between them. The CDR3 sequence is CASSIGRQGGEKLFF. CDR3 nucleotides: TGTGCCAGTAGTATAGGTCGCCAGGGAGGAGAAAAACTGTTTTTT.